This entry describes one T cell receptor (beta chain). Its specificity is unknown. This sample includes further DNA sequences coding for the same CDR3. CDR3 length: 14 amino acids. Germline assignment: CDR1 SGHRS and CDR2 YFSETQ. V lost 0 bases and J lost 2, with 8 bases in between. All the people who gave samples were healthy bone marrow donors. This specimen belongs to a study of cytomegalovirus exposure and HLA in healthy donors. Study conclusions and caveats: Prior analysis indicated that the majority of TCR beta V segments exhibited productivity approximately 87% or approximately 30% of the time. TCR beta sequences reportedly predicted most subjects' HLA-A and HLA-B alleles accurately. In presence/absence analyses, roughly uniform sequencing depth across donors was assumed.

The primer mix had 60 Vbeta and 13 Jbeta primers. Data came from immunoSEQ multiplex PCR; TCRdb stores just in-frame clones and leaves some out. The repertoire holds approximately 200,000 clones, about 84% seen once, with roughly 1.3% in the top ten. The receptor was isolated from a human donor in good health. This chain connects TRBV5-1 to TRBJ1-1, with a tentative D call TRBD1 (6 bases). Source material: PBMCs. DNA of the CDR3: TGCGCCAGCAGCTTGGGACAGGCCAACACTGAAGCTTTCTTT. This sequence encodes CASSLGQANTEAFF.